This section outlines one T cell receptor beta chain sequence together with its context. This clonotype was found many times. Its antigen has not been determined. Base quality data are lacking; no much larger clone is found one base away. This specimen comes from a study of T-cell reconstitution after alpha-beta-depleted transplantation in children (TCRdb year 2016). Turning to the overall study: Using TCR repertoire profiling, the study followed T-cell immune reconstitution in a quantitative way in children after TCRalphabeta/CD19-depleted allogeneic hematopoietic cell transplantation.

Inclusive of the bounding cysteine and phenylalanine, the CDR3 is 13 residues long. CDR3 DNA only is kept here, 39 bases in frame from base 1. V is cut by 4 bases and J by 4 bases, and the space between the germline ends is 8 bases. The germline V gene provides CDR1 MNHNS and CDR2 SASEGT. The method was PCR. The instrument given in TCRdb is Illumina HiSeq 2500. TCR library preparation used molecular barcoding, with unique molecular identifiers applied to normalize quantification of the TCRbeta repertoire. Clones were called with MiXCR by TCRdb after fastp trimmed the public reads at Q25, and only in-frame beta chains were retained. Under each unique CDR3 protein, matching rows form one entry showing the most common genes and DNA. The sample table contains some 530,000 distinct CDR3 sequences; only one count was recorded for around 12% of them. Around 6.1% of the sample belongs to the ten largest clones.

This receptor was taken from a human donor who donated a stem cell graft to a child with combined immunodeficiency. The sequences come from PBMCs from the stem cell graft donor, collected from the stem cell graft. This receptor chain uses TRBV6-1 and TRBJ2-1, with the D gene not clear enough to name. The bases read TGTGCCAGCAGTGCGGAACCGTACAATGAGCAGTTCTTC. Translated, this is CASSAEPYNEQFF.